Listed here is a single TCR beta chain. Its antigen is not known. Measured with immunoSEQ multiplex PCR; TCRdb has only the in-frame clones, and not every one. This sample has approximately 130,000 clones, with approximately 94% found just once. The data were obtained in a study of graft-versus-host responses after intestinal transplantation. Study in general: Transplant types were multivisceral, liver-intestinal, or isolated intestinal. General study points: GvH clones turned up in recipient marrow; some had shown up first in ileum or blood.

This sequence originates from a human donor who received an intestinal transplant. Sequences were derived from unstimulated CD4+ T cells sorted from spleen or lymph node cells, sampled before intestinal transplant.

In DNA form, the CDR3 reads TGTGCCATCAGTGAGTCGCGACATTTGAACACTGAAGCTTTCTTT. Its protein product is CAISESRHLNTEAFF. This chain links TRBV10-3 with TRBJ1-1; D remains unclear. Trimming stripped 0 bases from V and 0 bases from J, with 8 bases between. The CDR3 contains 15 residues. CDR1 is ENHRY, CDR2 SYGVKD, per germline.